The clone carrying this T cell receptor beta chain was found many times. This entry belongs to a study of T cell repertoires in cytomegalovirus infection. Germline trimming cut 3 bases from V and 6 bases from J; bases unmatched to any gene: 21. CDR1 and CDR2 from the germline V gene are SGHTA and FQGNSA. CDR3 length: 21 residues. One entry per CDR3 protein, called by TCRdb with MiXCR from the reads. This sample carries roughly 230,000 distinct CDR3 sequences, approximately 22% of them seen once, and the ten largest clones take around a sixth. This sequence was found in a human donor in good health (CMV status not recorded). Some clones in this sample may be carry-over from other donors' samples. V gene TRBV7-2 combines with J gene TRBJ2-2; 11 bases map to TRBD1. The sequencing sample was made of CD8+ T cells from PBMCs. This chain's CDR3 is CASSLAGQGARPRRYSGELFF. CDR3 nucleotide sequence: TGTGCCAGCAGCTTGGCCGGACAGGGGGCACGCCCTAGAAGGTACTCCGGGGAGCTGTTTTTT. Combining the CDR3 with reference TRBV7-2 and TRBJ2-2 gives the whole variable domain GAGVSQSPSNKVTEKGKDVELRCDPISGHTALYWYRQSLGQGLEFLIYFQGNSAPDKSGLPSDRFSAERTGGSVSTLTIQRTQQEDSAVYLCASSLAGQGARPRRYSGELFFGEGSRLTVL.